These 22 T cell receptor beta chains were all obtained from the same sample, sequenced in a study of blood T cell repertoires in COVID-19. Some clones are missing from TCRdb's copy, which holds only in-frame ones; the method was immunoSEQ multiplex PCR. In the table there are almost 250,000 clones, around nine tenths of which are singletons. Specimen: peripheral blood. Receptors originate from a woman in her sixties who had recovered from COVID-19.

The chain employs TRBV10-2 and TRBJ2-3; the match to TRBD2 covers 12 bases. Germline CDR1 reads WSHSY; CDR2 reads SAAADI. The CDR3 runs to 16 residues. The trim removed 6 bases at V and 4 bases at J, leaving 8 bases unmatched. The CDR3 protein is CASRAGLAGSADTQYF. The CDR3 region has the DNA TGCGCCAGCAGGGCCGGACTAGCGGGGAGCGCAGATACGCAGTATTTT.

This sequence joins TRBV15 and TRBJ1-6, with no clear D. V was clipped by 0 bases and J by 8 bases, with 11 bases between them. Germline values: CDR1 LNHNV, CDR2 YYDKDF (reference sequence). This CDR3 has 15 residues. CDR3 DNA: TGTGCCACCAGCAGAGATCCAGCGAGGGATTCACCCCTCCACTTT. Residues: CATSRDPARDSPLHF.

The chain combines TRBV14 with TRBJ2-7; D may be TRBD1 (5 bases). CDR3 length: 13 residues. The germline CDR1 and CDR2 sequences are SGHDN and FVKESK. V gave up 0 bases and J gave up 6 bases, with 9 bases separating them. The CDR3 bases are TGTGCCAGCAGCCAAGATTGGGGCCGCGAGCAGTACTTC. Translated, it gives CASSQDWGREQYF.

The rearrangement links TRBV9 to TRBJ2-3; D may be TRBD1 (6 bases). Germline CDR1 is SGDLS and CDR2 is YYNGEE. This CDR3 has 16 residues. V shed 2 bases and J shed 0 bases, with 13 bases lying between them. The CDR3 reads CASSVTGTPSTDTQYF. CDR3 coding DNA: TGTGCCAGCAGCGTCACCGGGACACCGAGCACAGATACGCAGTATTTT.

This chain links TRBV19 with TRBJ2-7; D is perhaps TRBD1 (6 bases). With 8 bases removed from V and 3 bases from J, the gap between germline ends came to 11 bases. From germline, CDR1 is LNHDA and CDR2 SQIVND (reference sequence). There are 12 residues in the CDR3. The CDR3 is CASRTAGYEQYF. For the CDR3, the DNA is TGTGCCAGTCGGACAGCTGGCTACGAGCAGTACTTC.

The chain has TRBV7-2 and TRBJ2-1; D is perhaps TRBD2 (6 bases). Trimming removed 4 bases from V and 3 bases from J, with 13 bases in between. This CDR3 is built from 15 residues. Germline loops: CDR1 SGHTA, CDR2 FQGNSA. CDR3 in amino acids: CASSSEGDFYNEQFF. In nucleotides, the CDR3 is TGTGCCAGCAGCTCCGAAGGGGACTTCTACAATGAGCAGTTCTTC.

This rearrangement joins TRBV28 to TRBJ1-5; D ambiguous. The germline gives CDR1 MDHEN, CDR2 SYDVKM. Trimming stripped 2 bases from V and 11 bases from J, with 16 bases between. The CDR3 is 14 amino acids. Here the CDR3 reads CASSLRGLPVTQHF. The CDR3 DNA sequence: TGTGCCAGCAGTTTACGTGGACTTCCCGTTACCCAGCATTTT.

The chain employs TRBV5-6 and TRBJ2-1; TRBD2 aligns across 10 bases. Germline V CDR1 and CDR2: SGHDT, YYEEEE. After removal of 1 base from V and 4 bases from J, the junction contained 2 bases not matched to a gene. The CDR3 extends over 15 amino acids. The CDR3 nucleotides are TGTGCCAGCAGCTTGCTAGCGGGGGTGTACAATGAGCAGTTCTTC. It yields the protein CASSLLAGVYNEQFF.

This chain joins TRBV11-2 and TRBJ2-2; TRBD2 agrees at 16 bases. Germline values: CDR1 SGHAT, CDR2 FQNNGV. The ends lost 0 bases at V and 4 bases at J; junction bases unmatched: 5. The CDR3 has 19 amino acids. CDR3 loop: CASSLEGLAGGQSTGELFF. Written as DNA, the CDR3 is TGTGCCAGCAGCTTAGAGGGACTAGCGGGGGGGCAGAGCACCGGGGAGCTGTTTTTT.

The chain couples TRBV14 to TRBJ2-3; no reliable D call. CDR3 size: 13 residues. Germline V CDR1 and CDR2: SGHDN, FVKESK. The V end was cut by 1 base, the J end by 8 bases, with 10 bases between. Here the CDR3 DNA reads TGTGCCAGCAGCCAAGCTTCGAGTGGTACGCAGTATTTT. Protein product: CASSQASSGTQYF.

The chain employs TRBV5-5 and TRBJ2-5; D is unclear. Between the trimmed V and J ends, which lost 3 bases and 4 bases, there was a span of 10 bases. The CDR3 has 13 residues. Germline V gene sequence: CDR1 SGHKS, CDR2 YYEKEE (reference sequence). CDR3 protein: CASSYPGGETQYF. CDR3 coding DNA: TGTGCCAGCAGCTACCCCGGCGGAGAGACCCAGTACTTC.

The chain recombines TRBV7-3 with TRBJ1-3, with D tentatively TRBD1 (5 bases). Deletions cut 5 bases from V and 4 bases from J, with 18 bases between. CDR3 length: 16 amino acids. The germline CDR1 and CDR2 sequences are SGHTA and FQGTGA. In DNA form, the CDR3 reads TGTGCCAGCAGCCGAGGCATTCGGGGGACGGGAAACACCATATATTTT. Its protein product is CASSRGIRGTGNTIYF. The variable domain in full, completed from reference TRBV7-3 and TRBJ1-3, reads GAGVSQTPSNKVTEKGKYVELRCDPISGHTALYWYRQSLGQGPEFLIYFQGTGAADDSGLPNDRFFAVRPEGSVSTLKIQRTERGDSAVYLCASSRGIRGTGNTIYFGEGSWLTVV.

This clone showed up many times. J is TRBJ2-5 and V is TRBV27, with 13 bases identical to TRBD2. CDR3 size: 13 residues. V shed 6 bases and J 5 bases; nucleotides not matched to a gene: 0. Germline loops: CDR1 MNHEY, CDR2 SMNVEV (reference sequence). This CDR3 reads CASRTSGGETQYF. The CDR3 coding sequence is TGTGCCAGCAGGACTAGCGGGGGGGAGACCCAGTACTTC.

This chain connects TRBV5-4 to TRBJ2-5, with no clear D. Per the germline V gene, CDR1 is SGHNT and CDR2 is YYREEE (reference sequence). The CDR3 runs to 11 residues. V lost 4 bases to trimming and J lost 2 bases, with 3 bases between them. In nucleotides, the CDR3 is TGTGCCAGCAGCCGTCAAGAGACCCAGTACTTC. Translated: CASSRQETQYF.

V is TRBV2 and J is TRBJ1-6; tentatively, D is TRBD1 (6 bases). The CDR3 loop spans 21 amino acids. The V end was cut by 5 bases, the J end by 7 bases, with 33 bases between. From germline, CDR1 is SNHLY and CDR2 FYNNEI. The CDR3 DNA follows: TGTGCCAGCAGTCCCCTCCCCATCGTTAGTGGGGGGGCCGGACGAAATTCACCCCTCCACTTT. Encoded protein: CASSPLPIVSGGAGRNSPLHF.

In nucleotides, the CDR3 is TGTGCCACCAGAACCGGGCGGGGGGAGTCCAATGAGCAGTTCTTC. Its protein is CATRTGRGESNEQFF. The chain recombines TRBV6-6 with TRBJ2-1; 8 nucleotides line up with TRBD2. Germline V gene sequence: CDR1 MNHNY, CDR2 SVGAGI (reference sequence). V shed 10 bases, J shed 6 bases, and the junction held 14 bases outside the gene matches. The CDR3 is 15 amino acids.

This chain connects TRBV19 to TRBJ2-1; 8 bases are shared with TRBD2. The V gene's germline CDR1 is LNHDA and CDR2 SQIVND (reference sequence). V was clipped by 5 bases and J by 6 bases; unmatched bases: 15. The CDR3 extends over 17 amino acids. As DNA, the CDR3 is TGTGCCAGTAGTCGAGCTAGCGGGTCTTATGATTTCAATGAGCAGTTCTTC. Protein: CASSRASGSYDFNEQFF.

The chain couples TRBV13 to TRBJ2-3; 8 nucleotides match TRBD1. Germline assignment: CDR1 PRHDT and CDR2 FYEKMQ (reference sequence). Trimming cost V 5 bases and J 3 bases; bases outside gene matches: 13. CDR3 size: 17 residues. DNA for the CDR3: TGTGCCAGCAGCCGCGTGGCAGGGGGCGAGGGGACAGATACGCAGTATTTT. Amino acid sequence: CASSRVAGGEGTDTQYF.

In its sample, this clone was seen a few times. The V and J genes are TRBV28 and TRBJ1-1; 9 bases match TRBD1. Germline V gene lookup returns CDR1 MDHEN and CDR2 SYDVKM. CDR3 length equals 13 residues. After removal of 10 bases from V and 3 bases from J, the junction contained 6 bases not matched to a gene. The CDR3 coding sequence is TGTGCCATCTCGACAGGGGGTTACACTGAAGCTTTCTTT. It translates to CAISTGGYTEAFF.

CDR3 amino acids: CASSVVPSGGQSMDEQFF. The CDR3 bases are TGTGCCAGCAGCGTAGTCCCTAGCGGGGGGCAGAGCATGGATGAGCAGTTCTTC. The chain carries TRBV9 and TRBJ2-1; TRBD2 aligns across 11 bases. CDR1 SGDLS and CDR2 YYNGEE come from the germline V gene. CDR3 length: 18 amino acids. V was pared by 0 bases and J by 8 bases, with 13 bases of the junction left unmatched.

The rearrangement links TRBV3-1 (or the pseudogene TRBV3-2) to TRBJ1-6; a possible D gene is TRBD1 (5 bases). Germline V gene data show CDR1 as LGHDT and CDR2 as YNNKEL (reference sequence). The CDR3 contains 17 residues. Trimming cost V 5 bases and J 7 bases, with 21 bases left between them. DNA of the CDR3: TGTGCCAGCAGCTTCCCGGGACGGGGACTTAGGAATTCACCCCTCCACTTT. Translated, it gives CASSFPGRGLRNSPLHF.

Comment on this clone: This same CDR3 is encoded by further DNA sequences in the sample. In nucleotides, the CDR3 is TGTGCCAGTAGCCCTAGCGGGAGCTCCTACAATGAGCAGTTCTTC. The encoded protein is CASSPSGSSYNEQFF. The chain combines TRBV19 with TRBJ2-1; 10 positions match TRBD2. After removal of 6 bases from V and 0 bases from J, the junction contained 2 bases not matched to a gene. Germline CDR1 is LNHDA and CDR2 is SQIVND (reference sequence). This CDR3 is 15 amino acids long.